Listed here are 12 T cell receptor beta chains from one sample, sequenced in a study of blood T cells in healthy people across ages. A sample-barcoded 5' primer and a J-beta primer mix were used in a second PCR of roughly 7 to 11 cycles. TCRdb itself ran the 5' RACE reads through MiXCR, one entry per CDR3 protein. This table holds about 780,000 distinct CDR3 sequences, about 45% found once. The material sequenced was blood. The receptors stem from a man older than 75 in good health.

J is TRBJ1-2 and V is TRBV19; the match to TRBD1 covers 10 bases. CDR1 and CDR2 from the germline V gene are LNHDA and SQIVND (reference sequence). This CDR3 is 12 amino acids long. The trim removed 6 bases at V and 8 bases at J, leaving 3 bases unmatched. In DNA form, the CDR3 reads TGTGCCAGTAGGCGGACAGGGGGAGGCTACACCTTC. Its translation is CASRRTGGGYTF.

Points on this clonotype: At one end, the junction sequence differs from germline, possibly due to a read error. This chain links TRBV7-9 with TRBJ2-7; D gene uncertain. CDR1 is SEHNR, CDR2 FQNEAQ, per germline (reference sequence). The CDR3 is 15 residues long. For the CDR3, the DNA is TGTGCCGGCAGCTCGATGGGCCTTCCAAGGGACGAGCAGTACTTC. Amino acids: CAGSSMGLPRDEQYF.

This clonotype was observed a few times. This chain connects TRBV7-3 to TRBJ2-6; D is ambiguous. Trimming cost V 4 bases and J 2 bases, with 3 bases left between them. Looked up from germline, CDR1 is SGHTA and CDR2 is FQGTGA. This CDR3 comprises 13 residues. The CDR3 loop is CASSWTGANVLTF. CDR3 DNA sequence: TGTGCCAGCAGCTGGACTGGGGCCAACGTCCTGACTTTC.

The V gene is TRBV4-3, the J gene TRBJ2-7; D is possibly TRBD1 or TRBD2 (5 bases each). Germline assignment: CDR1 LGHNA and CDR2 YSLEER. V dropped 0 bases and J dropped 3 bases, with 9 bases sitting between them. This CDR3 contains 14 residues. CDR3 region: CASSQDRENYEQYF. Written as DNA, the CDR3 is TGCGCCAGCAGCCAAGACAGGGAGAACTACGAGCAGTACTTC.

This clonotype appeared a few times. The chain employs TRBV30 and TRBJ2-7; D not certain. The CDR3 runs to 12 residues. Germline assignment: CDR1 GTSNPN and CDR2 SVGIG (reference sequence). With 2 bases removed from V and 3 bases from J, the gap between germline ends came to 8 bases. The CDR3 sequence is CAWSSTSYEQYF. For the CDR3, the DNA is TGTGCCTGGAGTTCAACAAGCTACGAGCAGTACTTC. The full variable domain, rest sourced from reference TRBV30 and TRBJ2-7, is SQTIHQWPATLVQPVGSPLSLECTVEGTSNPNLYWYRQAAGRGLQLLFYSVGIGQISSEVPQNLSASRPQDRQFILSSKKLLLSDSGFYLCAWSSTSYEQYFGPGTRLTVT.

The rearrangement joins TRBV12-3 or TRBV12-4 to TRBJ1-4, with D possibly being TRBD1 (5 bases). V lost 7 bases and J 0 bases, leaving 9 bases between the germline ends. The CDR3 consists of 14 residues. The CDR3 here is CASTGETTNEKLFF. In DNA, the CDR3 is TGTGCCAGCACGGGGGAGACAACTAATGAAAAACTGTTTTTT.

This clonotype appeared a few times. This chain connects TRBV29-1 to TRBJ2-1; TRBD2 matches 14 bases. The length of the CDR3 is 16 residues. V lost 7 bases and J lost 2; bases outside the gene matches: 7. The germline V gene encodes CDR1 SQVTM and CDR2 ANQGSEA. The CDR3 region has the DNA TGCAGCGCCCAACCGACTAGCGGGAGGGCCTACAATGAGCAGTTCTTC. Translating gives CSAQPTSGRAYNEQFF.

This clonotype came up a few times. This chain joins TRBV18 and TRBJ2-5; perhaps TRBD1 as D (5 bases). With 1 base removed from V and 5 bases from J, the gap between germline ends came to 20 bases. The CDR3 runs to 17 residues. The germline gives CDR1 KGHSH, CDR2 LQKENI. This CDR3 reads CASSPLPTGSNWETQYF. The DNA for the CDR3 is TGTGCCAGCTCACCACTGCCTACAGGTTCGAATTGGGAGACCCAGTACTTC.

The CDR3 coding sequence is TGTGCCAGCAGTTTATGGGCAGGTGCAACTAATGAAAAACTGTTTTTT. This translates into CASSLWAGATNEKLFF. This chain joins TRBV28 and TRBJ1-4; the D is unclear. V lost 0 bases to trimming and J lost 0 bases, with 8 bases between them. Per the germline V gene, CDR1 is MDHEN and CDR2 is SYDVKM. This CDR3 is 16 amino acids long.

The chain carries TRBV20-1 and TRBJ1-4, with a weak D call TRBD1 (6 bases). The CDR3 loop spans 12 amino acids. The germline V and J ends were trimmed by 6 bases and 11 bases, with 16 bases remaining between them. Germline CDR1 is DFQATT and CDR2 is SNEGSKA (reference sequence). Written as DNA, the CDR3 is TGCAGTGCAAACCCCCGGGACATGAAACTGTTTTTT. Protein: CSANPRDMKLFF.

This clonotype was counted many times. The chain carries TRBV27 and TRBJ2-7; 7 bases agree with TRBD2. After removal of 6 bases from V and 0 bases from J, the junction contained 2 bases not matched to a gene. This CDR3 region has 13 residues. In germline, CDR1 is MNHEY, CDR2 SMNVEV (reference sequence). Here the CDR3 reads CASSPGGSYEQYF. CDR3 nucleotide sequence: TGTGCCAGCAGCCCGGGGGGCTCCTACGAGCAGTACTTC.

The chain combines TRBV5-1 with TRBJ2-4; TRBD2 aligns across 10 bases. The J call may be faulty, since TRBJ2-7 better matches the DNA end. The V gene's germline CDR1 is SGHRS and CDR2 YFSETQ. This CDR3 region has 16 residues. CDR3 nucleotides: TGCGCCAGCAGCCCCATAATGAGCACTAGCGGGACCGAGCAGTACTTC. It encodes CASSPIMSTSGTEQYF.